This T cell receptor (beta chain) was captured in a study of identical twins. This CDR3 has 14 residues. Trimming removed 1 base from V and 5 bases from J, with 14 bases in between. Germline values: CDR1 DFQATT, CDR2 SNEGSKA (reference sequence). TCRdb processed the 5' RACE reads anew with MiXCR; each CDR3 protein has one entry. The table lists 200,000 to 300,000 distinct CDR3 sequences, about 7.3% of them singletons. The same specimen was also included in a second study, on yellow fever vaccine responses in identical twins.

The chain has TRBV20-1 and TRBJ2-5; a possible D gene is TRBD1 (6 bases). This clonotype originated in a woman aged 18-35 years in good health. Material for sequencing was memory (CD45RO+) T cells sorted from blood. In DNA form, the CDR3 reads TGCAGTGCTAGAGGAACAGGTCAGGGGGAGACCCAGTACTTC. It yields the protein CSARGTGQGETQYF.